This TCR beta chain appears in the sequencing data of a study of OX40 agonist ivuxolimab in advanced cancers. Germline lookup yields CDR1 SGHAT and CDR2 FQNNGV. V dropped 4 bases and J dropped 6 bases, with 17 bases sitting between them. This CDR3 comprises 15 residues. Profiling relied on immunoSEQ multiplex PCR, and the TCRdb table lists in-frame clones only, not all of them. The repertoire holds under 100,000 clones, under 95% seen once, with around 10% in the top ten. The chain links TRBV11-2 to TRBJ2-3; the D gene is possibly TRBD2 (5 bases). This sequence was found in an adult with an advanced solid tumor such as melanoma, head and neck, liver or kidney cancer. This sample comprised CD4+ or CD8+ T cells sorted from blood, obtained in a trial of the OX40 agonist ivuxolimab. The CDR3: CASSSFSLDADTQYF. The CDR3 bases are TGTGCCAGCAGCTCATTTTCACTAGATGCCGATACGCAGTATTTT.